This TCR beta chain was identified during a study of T-cell reconstitution after alpha-beta-depleted transplantation in children. As to this clonotype: Its cognate antigen is unknown.

In germline, CDR1 is SQVTM, CDR2 ANQGSEA. V lost 4 bases to trimming and J lost 0 bases, with 12 bases between them. The CDR3 extends over 14 amino acids. Study conclusions and caveats: T-cell numbers and diversity, one year after transplant, stemmed largely from T cells that were newly produced.

Preparation of the TCRbeta library involved a method that used unique molecular identifiers. TCRdb reprocessed the PCR reads via MiXCR and lists one record per CDR3 protein. This table holds some 80,000 distinct CDR3 sequences, around a sixth found once. The sequence was collected from a male patient aged 2-9 years who had a stem cell transplant for acute lymphoblastic leukemia, so the T cells may come from the graft donor. This material consisted of PBMCs, mostly from graft donor cells, taken 360 days after TCRalphabeta/CD19-depleted stem cell transplant. The chain recombines TRBV29-1 with TRBJ1-1; D might be TRBD1 (6 bases). CDR3 in amino acids: CSVVRQALNTEAFF. CDR3 DNA sequence: TGCAGCGTTGTAAGACAGGCTTTGAACACTGAAGCTTTCTTT. Together with reference TRBV29-1 and TRBJ1-1, the CDR3 gives the full variable domain: SAVISQKPSRDICQRGTSLTIQCQVDSQVTMMFWYRQQPGQSLTLIATANQGSEATYESGFVIDKFPISRPNLTFSTLTVSNMSPEDSSIYLCSVVRQALNTEAFFGQGTRLTVV.